The 11 T cell receptor beta chains given below trace back to one sample, sequenced in a study of T cell responses to AZD1222 COVID-19 vaccine. Assay used: immunoSEQ multiplex PCR; TCRdb lists only in-frame clones, some missing. The sample carries approximately 110,000 clones, 75% to 90% recorded once. The sample here was peripheral blood, taken 28 days after the second AZD1222 dose. Source of these receptors: an adult who received the AZD1222 COVID-19 vaccine.

This clone was counted only a few times. The rearrangement links TRBV15 to TRBJ1-4, with 8 bases that match TRBD1. V was pared by 3 bases and J by 8 bases, with 8 bases of the junction left unmatched. Germline V gene sequence: CDR1 LNHNV, CDR2 YYDKDF (reference sequence). The CDR3 is 15 residues long. DNA for the CDR3: TGTGCCACCAGCAGGGACAGGGCCGGAGGGGAAAAACTGTTTTTT. It yields the protein CATSRDRAGGEKLFF.

The chain is built from TRBV6-2 or TRBV6-3 and TRBJ2-7; no firm D call. This CDR3 has 11 amino acids. Germline lookup yields CDR1 MNHEY and CDR2 SVGEGT. V lost 2 bases and J 2 bases, leaving 1 base between the germline ends. The CDR3 DNA follows: TGTGCCAGCAGTTACCCCTACGAGCAGTACTTC. Translating gives CASSYPYEQYF.

The chain couples TRBV3-1 (or the pseudogene TRBV3-2) to TRBJ2-5, with TRBD2 identical over 16 bases. V trimming: 4 bases; J trimming: 7 bases; junction bases outside the gene matches: 12. CDR3 length: 18 amino acids. Germline V gene sequence: CDR1 LGHDT, CDR2 YNNKEL (reference sequence). The chain's CDR3 is CASSPGTSGGAGSATQYF. CDR3 sequence (DNA): TGTGCCAGCAGCCCGGGGACTAGCGGGGGGGCCGGGTCAGCGACCCAGTACTTC.

The rearrangement joins TRBV19 to TRBJ1-4, with TRBD1 as a possible D gene (6 bases). CDR3 length: 15 amino acids. With 7 bases removed from V and 0 bases from J, the gap between germline ends came to 12 bases. Germline values: CDR1 LNHDA, CDR2 SQIVND (reference sequence). CDR3 amino acids: CASKQTGPTNEKLFF. CDR3 nucleotide sequence: TGTGCCAGTAAACAAACAGGGCCAACTAATGAAAAACTGTTTTTT.

A few counts support this clone. This chain connects TRBV7-9 to TRBJ2-2, with D perhaps matching TRBD1 (5 bases). V was pared by 0 bases and J by 1 base, with 12 bases between. The length of the CDR3 is 17 residues. Per the germline V gene, CDR1 is SEHNR and CDR2 is FQNEAQ (reference sequence). DNA for the CDR3: TGTGCCAGCAGCTTAGCGTTTTACAGGAAGAACACCGGGGAGCTGTTTTTT. Translated, it gives CASSLAFYRKNTGELFF.

This clone was picked up one time. V usage is TRBV2 and J usage is TRBJ2-5; TRBD2 aligns across 10 bases. The germline V gene encodes CDR1 SNHLY and CDR2 FYNNEI. The CDR3 contains 16 residues. V shed 4 bases and J 4 bases; nucleotides not matched to a gene: 9. Written as DNA, the CDR3 is TGTGCCAGCAGTGGGCCGATAGCGGGGGGTAGAGAGACCCAGTACTTC. As protein: CASSGPIAGGRETQYF.

The V gene is TRBV4-1, the J gene TRBJ2-3; D not resolved. The CDR3 contains 14 residues. The V end lost 2 bases, the J end lost 2 bases, and 8 bases lay between the germline ends. In germline, CDR1 is MGHRA, CDR2 YSYEKL. The CDR3 reads CASSQSPATDTQYF. Here the CDR3 DNA reads TGCGCCAGCAGCCAAAGTCCAGCCACAGATACGCAGTATTTT.

Only a few counts were recorded for this clone. The chain uses TRBV6-5 and TRBJ1-1; 8 positions match TRBD1. V lost 8 bases to trimming and J lost 3 bases; unmatched junction nucleotides: 11. The germline gives CDR1 MNHEY, CDR2 SVGAGI. This CDR3 spans 15 amino acids. CDR3 sequence (DNA): TGTGCCAGCTCCAGGACGGACAGGGCGCACACTGAAGCTTTCTTT. Translated: CASSRTDRAHTEAFF.

The rearrangement joins TRBV19 to TRBJ1-2; the D gene is possibly TRBD1 (5 bases). The germline CDR1 and CDR2 sequences are LNHDA and SQIVND (reference sequence). The ends were cut back, 3 bases at V and 4 bases at J, with 18 bases in the middle. The CDR3 length is 16 residues. The DNA for the CDR3 is TGTGCCAGTAGTATTTCCAGGGCCAACCCGTCCTATGGCTACACCTTC. This encodes CASSISRANPSYGYTF.

This chain connects TRBV5-1 to TRBJ1-4, with 9 bases fitting TRBD1. Germline lookup yields CDR1 SGHRS and CDR2 YFSETQ. J lost 8 bases, V lost 3 bases, and 5 bases had no gene match. This CDR3 contains 14 residues. CDR3 in DNA: TGCGCCAGCAGCTCCGGGACAGGGATAGAAAAACTGTTTTTT. Translated: CASSSGTGIEKLFF.

V is TRBV3-1 (or the pseudogene TRBV3-2) and J is TRBJ1-6; perhaps TRBD1 as D (6 bases). V was cut by 0 bases and J by 9 bases, with 18 bases left in between. The CDR3 is 17 amino acids. From germline, CDR1 is LGHDT and CDR2 YNNKEL (reference sequence). The CDR3 sequence is CASSQDFGGQQGSPLHF. The CDR3 DNA reads as TGTGCCAGCAGCCAAGATTTTGGCGGGCAACAGGGTTCACCCCTCCACTTT.